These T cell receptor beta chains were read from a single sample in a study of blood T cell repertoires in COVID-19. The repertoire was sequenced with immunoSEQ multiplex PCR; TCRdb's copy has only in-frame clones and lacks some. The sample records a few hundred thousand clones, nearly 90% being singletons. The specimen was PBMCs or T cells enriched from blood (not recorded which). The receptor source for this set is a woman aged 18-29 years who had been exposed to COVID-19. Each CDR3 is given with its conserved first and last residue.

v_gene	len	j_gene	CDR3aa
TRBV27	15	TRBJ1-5	CASRTQGQDHQPQHF
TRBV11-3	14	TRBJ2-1	CASSPTNSYNEQFF
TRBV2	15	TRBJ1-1	CAGEGNRVAPGRAFF
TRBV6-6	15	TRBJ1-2	CASSSLGQGHYGYTF
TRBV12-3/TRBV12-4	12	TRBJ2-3	CASSLSLDTQYF
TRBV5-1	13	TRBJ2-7	CASSFGLNYEQYF
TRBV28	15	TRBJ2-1	CASSRLAGDYNEQFF
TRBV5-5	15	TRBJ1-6	CASSFGGTVNSPLHF
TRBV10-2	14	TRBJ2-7	CASSAQIIIYEQYF
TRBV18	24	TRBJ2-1	CASSPPEWQGARLAGGPGYNEQFF
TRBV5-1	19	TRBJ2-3	CASSQIPGLAGGSTDTQYF
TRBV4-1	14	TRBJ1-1	CASSLTDRNTEAFF
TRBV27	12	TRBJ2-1	CASRTGGNEQFF
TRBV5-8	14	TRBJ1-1	CASTLNQGRAEAFF
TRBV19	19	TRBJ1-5	CASSLSRDKTVRSNQPQHF
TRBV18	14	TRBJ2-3	CASSLGQGTDTQYF
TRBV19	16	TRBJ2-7	CASSIGTGAGGGEQYF
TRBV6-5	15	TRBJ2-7	CASTSPGTGDYEQYF
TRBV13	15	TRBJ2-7	CASSLFKAGDYEQYF
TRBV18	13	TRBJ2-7	CASSQNTGNEQYF
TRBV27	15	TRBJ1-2	CASSTNRGPYFGYTF
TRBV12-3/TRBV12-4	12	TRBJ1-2	CASRGDSFGYTF
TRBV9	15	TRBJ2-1	CASSVALADHNEQFF
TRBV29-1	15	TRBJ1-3	CSVSQTGSSGNTIYF
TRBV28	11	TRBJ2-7	CASPRYYEQYF
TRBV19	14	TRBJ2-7	CASSTDRTYYEQYF
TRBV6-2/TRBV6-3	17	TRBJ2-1	CASSYLIQGLSYNEQFF
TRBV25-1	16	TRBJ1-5	CASSRTGTGYNQPQHF